These 9 T cell receptor beta chains share one sample of origin, sequenced in a study of post-analysis software for immune sequencing data. Antigens of these TCRs are unknown. Study-wide results and caveats: Patients used about 5 TRBV segments, including TRBV5-6, TRBV5-1 and TRBV20-1, more often than controls.

Each TCR beta cDNA library carried unique molecular identifiers. TCRdb re-analysed the PCR reads in MiXCR, keeping a single row per CDR3 protein. Of around 500,000 distinct CDR3 sequences in the sample, 30% to 40% were seen once. The specimen sequenced was blood. Every receptor here comes from a girl between 2 and 17 years old with multiple sclerosis.

The chain is built from TRBV7-6 and TRBJ1-1; D gene uncertain. V lost 2 bases and J lost 3, with 10 bases in between. Per the germline V gene, CDR1 is SGHVS and CDR2 is FNYEAQ. The CDR3 is 14 amino acids. CDR3: CASSLFEAHTEAFF. CDR3 nucleotides: TGTGCCAGCAGCTTATTCGAGGCCCACACTGAAGCTTTCTTT.

This clonotype occurred a few times. The V gene is TRBV4-1, the J gene TRBJ2-5; 7 bases agree with TRBD2. Germline loops: CDR1 MGHRA, CDR2 YSYEKL. V gave up 1 base and J gave up 2 bases; unmatched junction bases: 7. The CDR3 length is 16 residues. In nucleotides, the CDR3 is TGCGCCAGCAGCCAAGTGCCAGCGGGGATTCAAGAGACCCAGTACTTC. Residues: CASSQVPAGIQETQYF.

The rearrangement joins TRBV20-1 to TRBJ1-2; possibly TRBD1 for D (6 bases). Germline V gene lookup returns CDR1 DFQATT and CDR2 SNEGSKA (reference sequence). The CDR3 loop spans 13 amino acids. The germline V and J ends were trimmed by 4 bases and 6 bases, with 15 bases remaining between them. The CDR3 region is CSATRYRDDGYTF. For the CDR3, the DNA is TGCAGTGCTACCCGCTACAGGGACGATGGCTACACCTTC.

The rearrangement links TRBV6-5 to TRBJ1-1, with D perhaps matching TRBD1 (5 bases). The germline V gene has CDR1 MNHEY and CDR2 SVGAGI. The CDR3 spans 10 residues. Trimming stripped 6 bases from V and 7 bases from J, with 6 bases between. Here the CDR3 reads CASSTGEAFF. The CDR3 DNA reads TGTGCCAGCAGCACAGGTGAAGCTTTCTTT.

There are a few counts of this clonotype. This chain joins TRBV6-5 and TRBJ1-4; D gene unclear. Germline CDR1 MNHEY, CDR2 SVGAGI. The CDR3 loop spans 16 amino acids. The ends were cut back, 4 bases at V and 3 bases at J, with 15 bases in the middle. The CDR3 loop is CASSWGGRGANEKLFF. CDR3 sequence (DNA): TGTGCCAGCAGTTGGGGTGGGCGGGGAGCTAATGAAAAACTGTTTTTT.

The J gene is TRBJ1-6, the V gene TRBV20-1; D possibly corresponds to TRBD1 (5 bases). Germline CDR1 and CDR2: DFQATT and SNEGSKA (reference sequence). This CDR3 is 13 amino acids long. V lost 6 bases and J 15 bases, leaving 21 bases between the germline ends. CDR3 DNA: TGCAGTGCCCAGGACAATGAGAAGGTACTCCTCCACTTT. Translated: CSAQDNEKVLLHF.

The chain carries TRBV29-1 and TRBJ2-3; weak D call: TRBD2 (5 bases). V gave up 4 bases and J gave up 3 bases, with 8 bases separating them. From germline, CDR1 is SQVTM and CDR2 ANQGSEA. The CDR3 has 12 amino acids. The CDR3 DNA follows: TGCAGCGTTGGGGGAGCGACAGATACGCAGTATTTT. Translation: CSVGGATDTQYF.

The chain links TRBV9 to TRBJ2-3; 7 bases are a match to TRBD2. This CDR3 has 15 amino acids. Per germline, CDR1 SGDLS and CDR2 YYNGEE. The V and J ends lost 4 bases and 2 bases, in that order; junction bases with no gene match: 7. The CDR3 region is CASSSQLAATDTQYF. The DNA of the CDR3 is TGTGCCAGCAGCTCCCAGCTAGCGGCCACAGATACGCAGTATTTT.

The chain recombines TRBV18 with TRBJ2-7, with a tentative D call TRBD2 (5 bases). CDR1 KGHSH and CDR2 LQKENI come from the germline V gene. The CDR3 consists of 13 residues. The V and J ends lost 0 bases and 4 bases respectively, with 7 bases between them. CDR3 region: CASSPPLDYEQYF. As DNA, the CDR3 is TGTGCCAGCTCACCACCACTAGATTACGAGCAGTACTTC.